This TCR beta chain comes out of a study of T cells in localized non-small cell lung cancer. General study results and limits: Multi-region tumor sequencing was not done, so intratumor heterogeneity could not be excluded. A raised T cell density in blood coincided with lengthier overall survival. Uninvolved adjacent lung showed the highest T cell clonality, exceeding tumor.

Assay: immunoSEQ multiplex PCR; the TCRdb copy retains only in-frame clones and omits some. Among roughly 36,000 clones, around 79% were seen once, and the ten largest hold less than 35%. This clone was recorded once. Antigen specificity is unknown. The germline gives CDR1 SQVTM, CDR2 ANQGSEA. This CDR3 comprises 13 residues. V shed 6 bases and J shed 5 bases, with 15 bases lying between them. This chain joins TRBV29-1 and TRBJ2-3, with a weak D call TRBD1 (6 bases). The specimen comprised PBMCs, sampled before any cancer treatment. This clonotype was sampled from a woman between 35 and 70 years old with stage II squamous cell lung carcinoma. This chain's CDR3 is CSVQQQGVDTQYF. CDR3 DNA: TGCAGCGTACAACAACAGGGCGTAGATACGCAGTATTTT.